This T cell receptor (beta chain) stems from a study of blood T cell repertoires in COVID-19. Overall study context: Cohort 3 donors were reported recovered after two negative PCRs, clearance, or symptom resolution.

Method: immunoSEQ multiplex PCR; TCRdb's copy keeps in-frame clones and lacks some. The profile covers approximately 190,000 clones, with about 85% appearing a single time and about 26% taken by the ten largest. The germline gives CDR1 MGHRA, CDR2 YSYEKL. The CDR3 contains 15 residues. With V trimmed by 3 bases and J by 0 bases, 4 bases remained unmatched. The rearrangement uses TRBV4-1 and TRBJ1-1; TRBD1 matches 7 bases. This TCR came from a woman aged 40 to 55 in a cohort exposed to, infected with or recovered from COVID-19 (not recorded which). The sequenced material came from PBMCs or T cells enriched from blood (not recorded which). CDR3 sequence reads: CASSHRQGLNTEAFF. CDR3 nucleotides: TGCGCCAGCAGCCACCGACAGGGACTGAACACTGAAGCTTTCTTT.